This TCR beta chain was sequenced in a study of blood T cells in healthy people across ages. In germline, CDR1 is MNHEY, CDR2 SVGEGT. Trimming took off 3 bases at V and 1 base at J, with 9 bases between the two ends. The CDR3 is made up of 14 amino acids. Study-level points and caveats: Long-lived donors carried more naive CD4+ cells and greater diversity than aged donors.

A minimum of 7 million PBMCs was isolated per sample. Using a J-beta primer mix together with a sample-barcoded 5' primer, a second PCR was run for 7 to 11 cycles. Carrying 12 random nucleotides, a template-switch adaptor labeled each individual cDNA molecule. Each of the samples gave a minimum of 3 million paired-end reads that contained CDR3. Using its own MiXCR run on the 5' RACE reads, TCRdb lists one record per CDR3 protein. The sample lists 1.5 million to 2 million distinct CDR3 sequences, approximately 30% seen once, with roughly 8.2% in the top ten. As regards this clonotype: Its target is unknown.

The sequenced sample was blood. This clonotype originated in a woman in her 30s in good health. The chain combines TRBV6-2 or TRBV6-3 with TRBJ2-5; D gene unclear. This CDR3 is CASSYLSIQETQYF. CDR3 in DNA: TGTGCCAGCAGTTATCTCTCGATCCAAGAGACCCAGTACTTC.